Presented here are 23 T cell receptor beta chains from one specimen sequenced in a study of T cells in Graves' hyperthyroidism and ophthalmopathy. Amplification of TCR beta CDR3 regions was performed using RNA transcripts as template. HTBI primers were the set used in a first-round RT-PCR of the TCR CDR3. TCRdb recomputed calls from the multiplex PCR reads with MiXCR, one row per CDR3 protein. The sample holds about 600,000 distinct CDR3 sequences, approximately 15% seen once. Sequenced material: blood. The receptors stem from a woman aged 45 to 65 with Graves' ophthalmopathy.

The CDR3 DNA follows: TGTGCCAGCAGCGTAGTCCAAGGGGGCGGGGACACTGAAGCTTTCTTT. Protein product: CASSVVQGGGDTEAFF. The rearrangement joins TRBV9 to TRBJ1-1; 7 bases match TRBD1. Germline V gene lookup returns CDR1 SGDLS and CDR2 YYNGEE. J gave up 3 bases and V 0 bases, and 8 bases lay outside the gene matches. The CDR3 extends over 16 amino acids.

This clonotype was observed many times. The rearrangement uses TRBV20-1 and TRBJ1-1, with a tentative D call TRBD1 (5 bases). Trimming removed 2 bases at V and 1 base at J, with 11 bases between. The CDR3 has 14 amino acids. The germline V gene has CDR1 DFQATT and CDR2 SNEGSKA (reference sequence). This CDR3 reads CSARTGGWNTEAFF. The DNA of the CDR3 is TGCAGTGCTAGAACAGGTGGGTGGAACACTGAAGCTTTCTTT.

This clonotype was seen ten or more times. This chain connects TRBV12-3 or TRBV12-4 to TRBJ1-5; 9 nucleotides line up with TRBD1. After removal of 8 bases from V and 9 bases from J, the junction contained 11 bases not matched to a gene. The CDR3 has 14 residues. The CDR3 region has the DNA TGTGCCAGCGGTGGGGGACAGGGATTTTGGCCCCAGCATTTT. Encoded protein: CASGGGQGFWPQHF.

In its sample, this clonotype was seen a few times. V gene TRBV7-9 combines with J gene TRBJ1-2, with D unresolved. Looked up from germline, CDR1 is SEHNR and CDR2 is FQNEAQ (reference sequence). Trimming took 1 base from V and 10 from J, leaving 16 bases between them. CDR3 size: 14 residues. The DNA of the CDR3 is TGTGCCAGCAGCTTAGATTTAGGCAGGACCTTCTACACCTTC. It specifies CASSLDLGRTFYTF.

This clonotype was found a few times. The chain is built from TRBV20-1 and TRBJ1-5; D is uncertain. Germline-derived CDR1 and CDR2 are DFQATT and SNEGSKA (reference sequence). Trimming took 1 base from V and 0 from J, leaving 7 bases between them. The CDR3 sequence is 14 residues long. The CDR3 DNA reads TGCAGTGCTAGAGTACTATATAGCAATCAGCCCCAGCATTTT. As protein: CSARVLYSNQPQHF.

The table lists this clonotype with many counts. The V and J genes are TRBV20-1 and TRBJ1-5; D is unclear. The germline V gene encodes CDR1 DFQATT and CDR2 SNEGSKA (reference sequence). V was shortened by 4 bases and J by 2 bases, with 9 bases between the two germline ends. CDR3 length: 13 amino acids. For the CDR3, the DNA is TGCAGTGCTATAGAGAGTGGCAATCAGCCCCAGCATTTT. Translating it yields CSAIESGNQPQHF.

In its sample, this clonotype was seen many times. The gene calls are TRBV27 and TRBJ2-7; D is unresolved. V shed 8 bases and J shed 2 bases, with 16 bases lying between them. Germline CDR1 is MNHEY and CDR2 is SMNVEV (reference sequence). The CDR3 runs to 14 residues. CDR3 in amino acids: CASYPATNPYEQYF. The DNA of the CDR3 is TGTGCCAGCTATCCTGCGACAAATCCCTACGAGCAGTACTTC.

The V gene is TRBV12-3 or TRBV12-4, the J gene TRBJ2-3; D gene uncertain. Trimming pared 1 base from V and 2 bases from J, leaving 13 bases between. This CDR3 is built from 16 residues. The CDR3 DNA reads as TGTGCCAGCAGTTTAGGGCAGGTGATCCCCACAGATACGCAGTATTTT. Residues: CASSLGQVIPTDTQYF.

Ten or more counts support this clonotype. The rearrangement uses TRBV7-2 and TRBJ2-1; TRBD2 aligns across 14 bases. The CDR3 extends over 14 amino acids. Trimming removed 5 bases from V and 8 bases from J; junction bases left unmatched: 2. Germline V CDR1 and CDR2: SGHTA, FQGNSA. The CDR3 DNA reads as TGTGCCAGCAGCCGACTAGCGGGAGGGGATGAGCAGTTCTTC. Amino acids: CASSRLAGGDEQFF.

This clonotype was picked up many times. The rearrangement links TRBV7-3 to TRBJ2-1, with 9 bases fitting TRBD1. This CDR3 is built from 15 residues. Losses at the gene ends were 10 bases for V and 10 bases for J; bases not matched to a gene: 17. Germline V gene data show CDR1 as SGHTA and CDR2 as FQGTGA. CDR3 amino acids: CATRKDRGSGGEQFF. In nucleotides, the CDR3 is TGTGCCACCAGAAAGGACAGGGGTAGTGGAGGCGAGCAGTTCTTC.

The table lists this clonotype with many counts. The J gene is TRBJ1-1, the V gene TRBV20-1; 8 bases are shared with TRBD1. The CDR3 consists of 14 residues. V dropped 2 bases and J dropped 1; count of bases not matched to a gene: 3. CDR1 DFQATT and CDR2 SNEGSKA come from the germline V gene (reference sequence). For the CDR3, the DNA is TGCAGTGCTAGATTCAGGGGGCCGAACACTGAAGCTTTCTTT. Amino acids: CSARFRGPNTEAFF.

J is TRBJ1-4 and V is TRBV25-1, with D unresolved. V was pared by 1 base and J by 5 bases, with 11 bases between. Germline V gives CDR1 MGHDK, CDR2 SYGVNS. The CDR3 has 15 amino acids. The CDR3: CASSEFLGLNEKLFF. The CDR3 region has the DNA TGTGCCAGCAGTGAATTTCTGGGCCTAAATGAAAAACTGTTTTTT.

As regards this clonotype: One junction end does not reproduce the germline sequence, and a read error may be involved. This chain joins TRBV7-2 and TRBJ1-1, with TRBD1 matching 7 bases. Looked up from germline, CDR1 is SGHTA and CDR2 is FQGNSA. The CDR3 has 16 amino acids. The CDR3 here is CASSRRQGGLGTEALF. In nucleotides, the CDR3 is TGTGCCAGCAGCCGAAGACAGGGCGGGTTGGGCACTGAAGCTCTCTTT.

The rearrangement links TRBV6-2 or TRBV6-3 to TRBJ1-4; TRBD1 aligns across 9 bases. The CDR3 has 15 amino acids. J gave up 8 bases and V 5 bases, and 9 bases lay outside the gene matches. The germline V gene has CDR1 MNHEY and CDR2 SVGEGT. CDR3 sequence (DNA): TGTGCCAGCAGTAAACAGGGGGCGCGGTGGGAAAAACTGTTTTTT. Encoded protein: CASSKQGARWEKLFF.

There are many counts of this clonotype. The CDR3 DNA sequence: TGTGCCAGCTCACTCCCACAGGTTACCAAGGGTACTGAAGCTTTCTTT. Translating gives CASSLPQVTKGTEAFF. The V call is TRBV18, the J call TRBJ1-1; tentatively, D is TRBD1 (5 bases). CDR1 KGHSH and CDR2 LQKENI come from the germline V gene. The V end lost 4 bases, the J end lost 5 bases, and 20 bases lay between the germline ends. The length of the CDR3 is 16 residues.

This clonotype was seen many times. This chain links TRBV10-3 with TRBJ2-3, with 7 bases matching TRBD2. The CDR3 totals 14 residues. Germline values: CDR1 ENHRY, CDR2 SYGVKD. V gave up 6 bases and J gave up 0 bases; unmatched junction bases: 3. CDR3 sequence reads: CAISPGLSTDTQYF. The CDR3 DNA sequence: TGTGCCATCAGCCCGGGACTAAGCACAGATACGCAGTATTTT.

This clonotype was detected only once. V usage is TRBV12-3 or TRBV12-4 and J usage is TRBJ2-3; 13 bases are a match to TRBD2. The CDR3 is made up of 19 amino acids. V lost 3 bases and J lost 2; bases outside the gene matches: 11. Here the CDR3 reads CASSLRTSGRYPLTDTQYF. In DNA form, the CDR3 reads TGTGCCAGCAGTTTGCGGACTAGCGGGAGATATCCCCTCACAGATACGCAGTATTTT.

This clonotype was seen repeatedly, ten times or more. The chain employs TRBV5-1 and TRBJ2-1; 10 bases agree with TRBD2. This CDR3 is built from 18 residues. J lost 0 bases, V lost 4 bases, and 10 bases had no gene match. Germline CDR1 and CDR2: SGHRS and YFSETQ. The CDR3 here is CASSPHRSGRISYNEQFF. The DNA for the CDR3 is TGCGCCAGCAGCCCCCATCGTAGCGGGAGGATCTCCTACAATGAGCAGTTCTTC.

J is TRBJ2-1 and V is TRBV28; 8 positions match TRBD1. Germline V gene sequence: CDR1 MDHEN, CDR2 SYDVKM. The CDR3 contains 19 residues. V shed 3 bases and J 6 bases; nucleotides not matched to a gene: 19. CDR3 in DNA: TGTGCCAGCAGTTTTAGTGAGGGACAGGCCGCGTTATTGTTCAATGAGCAGTTCTTC. Amino acid sequence: CASSFSEGQAALLFNEQFF. Full variable domain (remainder filled in from reference TRBV28 and TRBJ2-1): DVKVTQSSRYLVKRTGEKVFLECVQDMDHENMFWYRQDPGLGLRLIYFSYDVKMKEKGDIPEGYSVSREKKERFSLILESASTNQTSMYLCASSFSEGQAALLFNEQFFGPGTRLTVL.

This clonotype has only a few counts. The chain recombines TRBV20-1 with TRBJ2-3, with no clear D. The CDR3 runs 13 residues. Germline V CDR1 and CDR2: DFQATT, SNEGSKA (reference sequence). Trimming shortened V by 2 bases and J by 3 bases, and 9 bases separated the two germline ends. The CDR3 region has the DNA TGCAGTGCTAGAAAAATTACGACAGATACGCAGTATTTT. It translates to CSARKITTDTQYF.

This clonotype was detected ten times or more. The V gene is TRBV28, the J gene TRBJ1-1; D is undetermined. In germline, CDR1 is MDHEN, CDR2 SYDVKM. The CDR3 is 14 amino acids. Trimming took 2 bases from V and 3 from J, leaving 10 bases between them. CDR3 sequence: CASSLLSGDTEAFF. The CDR3 DNA follows: TGTGCCAGCAGTTTACTGTCAGGAGACACTGAAGCTTTCTTT.

The chain joins TRBV6-5 to TRBJ2-2; no firm D call. Trimming removed 0 bases from V and 2 bases from J, with 7 bases in between. This CDR3 is built from 15 residues. Looked up from germline, CDR1 is MNHEY and CDR2 is SVGAGI. The CDR3 sequence is CASSYSQANTGELFF. The CDR3 nucleotides are TGTGCCAGCAGTTACTCCCAGGCAAACACCGGGGAGCTGTTTTTT.

This clonotype was recorded many times. The CDR3 sequence: CASNKGTSPDGQYF. In nucleotides, the CDR3 is TGTGCCAGCAATAAAGGGACTAGCCCCGACGGGCAGTACTTC. V usage is TRBV6-1 and J usage is TRBJ2-7; TRBD2 aligns across 9 bases. J lost 9 bases, V lost 7 bases, and 13 bases had no gene match. Germline values: CDR1 MNHNS, CDR2 SASEGT. CDR3 length equals 14 residues.